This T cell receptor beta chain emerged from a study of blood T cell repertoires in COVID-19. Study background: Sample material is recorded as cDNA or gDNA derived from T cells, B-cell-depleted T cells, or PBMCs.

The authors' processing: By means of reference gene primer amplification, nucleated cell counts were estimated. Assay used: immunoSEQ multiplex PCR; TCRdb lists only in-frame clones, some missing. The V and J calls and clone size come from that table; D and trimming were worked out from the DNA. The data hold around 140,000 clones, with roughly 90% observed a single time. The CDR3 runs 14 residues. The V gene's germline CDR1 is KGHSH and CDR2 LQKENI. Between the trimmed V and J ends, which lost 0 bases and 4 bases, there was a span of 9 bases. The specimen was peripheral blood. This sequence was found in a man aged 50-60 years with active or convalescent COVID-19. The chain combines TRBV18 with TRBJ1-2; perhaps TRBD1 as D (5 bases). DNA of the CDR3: TGTGCCAGCTCACCACCGTCGGGGGGCTATGGCTACACCTTC. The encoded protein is CASSPPSGGYGYTF.